Following are 8 T cell receptor beta chains from one sample sequenced in a study of blood T cell repertoires in COVID-19. The assay was immunoSEQ multiplex PCR, and TCRdb's table has in-frame clones only and misses some. The sample includes some 21,000 clones, 80% seen only once; the top ten take 9.5% to 15%. The sample consisted of peripheral blood. These receptors all stem from a man in his sixties with active COVID-19.

V gene TRBV7-2 combines with J gene TRBJ2-5; 13 positions match TRBD2. With V trimmed by 5 bases and J by 1 base, 4 bases remained unmatched. Germline V gene sequence: CDR1 SGHTA, CDR2 FQGNSA. There are 16 residues in the CDR3. CDR3 coding DNA: TGTGCCAGCAGCCCCCGACTAGCGGGAGGCCAAGAGACCCAGTACTTC. Its translation: CASSPRLAGGQETQYF.

This chain joins TRBV7-9 and TRBJ1-4; TRBD1 might be the D (5 bases). Deletions cut 2 bases from V and 8 bases from J, with 15 bases between. Germline CDR1 reads SEHNR; CDR2 reads FQNEAQ (reference sequence). The CDR3 runs to 15 residues. The DNA for the CDR3 is TGTGCCAGCAGCTTATACAGTTACCGACAGGAAAAACTGTTTTTT. Protein sequence: CASSLYSYRQEKLFF.

In nucleotides, the CDR3 is TGTGCCAGTAGTAGGGTGATTGGGACAGCGGAAAACAATGAGCAGTTCTTC. It translates to CASSRVIGTAENNEQFF. This chain links TRBV19 with TRBJ2-1; 7 bases map to TRBD1. The V gene end was trimmed by 4 bases and the J gene end by 5 bases; junction bases not matched to a gene: 14. This CDR3 is built from 17 residues. Germline V gene sequence: CDR1 LNHDA, CDR2 SQIVND (reference sequence).

The chain combines TRBV7-9 with TRBJ1-2; D ambiguous. CDR1 is SEHNR and CDR2 is FQNEAQ in the germline V gene (reference sequence). There are 13 residues in the CDR3. V lost 2 bases and J lost 4, with 8 bases in between. The CDR3 here is CASSLSYVYGYTF. Written as DNA, the CDR3 is TGTGCCAGCAGCTTAAGCTATGTCTATGGCTACACCTTC.

This clone has ten or more counts. The chain is built from TRBV6-5 and TRBJ2-1; D may be TRBD2 (6 bases). The CDR3 contains 14 residues. V gave up 7 bases and J gave up 8 bases, with 18 bases separating them. Germline V gene lookup returns CDR1 MNHEY and CDR2 SVGAGI. CDR3 bases: TGTGCCAGCACCCGAAGTGAGGAGGGAGATGAGCAGTTCTTC. Its translation: CASTRSEEGDEQFF.

The V and J genes are TRBV7-9 and TRBJ2-7; D may be TRBD2 (5 bases). Deletions cut 2 bases from V and 3 bases from J, with 8 bases between. The CDR3 is 13 amino acids. CDR1 and CDR2 (germline): SEHNR, FQNEAQ (reference sequence). The DNA for the CDR3 is TGTGCCAGCAGCTTAACTAGGAGCTACGAGCAGTACTTC. The encoded protein is CASSLTRSYEQYF. The whole variable domain, remainder taken from reference TRBV7-9 and TRBJ2-7, is DTGVSQNPRHKITKRGQNVTFRCDPISEHNRLYWYRQTLGQGPEFLTYFQNEAQLEKSRLLSDRFSAERPKGSFSTLEIQRTEQGDSAMYLCASSLTRSYEQYFGPGTRLTVT.

The V gene is TRBV13, the J gene TRBJ2-1; 10 bases line up with TRBD2. Germline CDR1 reads PRHDT; CDR2 reads FYEKMQ (reference sequence). The ends lost 2 bases at V and 8 bases at J; junction bases unmatched: 3. The CDR3 consists of 14 residues. CDR3: CASSLTLAGDEQFF. CDR3 in DNA: TGTGCCAGCAGCTTAACCCTAGCGGGAGATGAGCAGTTCTTC.

The rearrangement joins TRBV6-5 to TRBJ2-7; 12 positions match TRBD1. The length of the CDR3 is 15 residues. V lost 6 bases to trimming and J lost 0 bases; unmatched junction nucleotides: 3. Germline values: CDR1 MNHEY, CDR2 SVGAGI. The CDR3 is CASSPGQGASYEQYF. The CDR3 region has the DNA TGTGCCAGCAGCCCGGGACAGGGGGCCTCCTACGAGCAGTACTTC.